This is a list of T cell receptor beta chains from one sample in a study of blood T cell repertoires in COVID-19. Produced via immunoSEQ multiplex PCR; TCRdb's table is partial and in-frame only. The table shows approximately 190,000 clones, with 70% to 90% occurring only once. The sequencing sample was made of PBMCs or T cells enriched from blood (not recorded which). The receptors come from a woman aged 40 to 50 in a cohort exposed to, infected with or recovered from COVID-19 (not recorded which). The CDR3 runs from the conserved cysteine through the conserved F or W. The D gene is left open where the match is weak. Rows give clone size only sometimes, using once, few, many, or a class for an expanded clone.

>TRBV19|-|-|TRBJ2-1
TGTGCCAGTAGTATCGGCTGGGTGGACTATAGGGCCCGTGAGCAGTTCTTC
CASSIGWVDYRAREQFF
>TRBV9|TRBD2|-|TRBJ2-3
TGTGCCAGCAGCCCAGGACTAGCTACGAGCACAGATACGCAGTATTTT
CASSPGLATSTDTQYF
>TRBV7-2|-|-|TRBJ2-2
TGTGCCAGCAGCTTTAAACAAGCGAACACCGGGGAGCTGTTTTTT
CASSFKQANTGELFF
>TRBV27|-|-|TRBJ2-2
TGTGCCAGCAGTTTCTCCAGGGACACCGGGGAGCTGTTTTTT
CASSFSRDTGELFF
>TRBV5-5|TRBD1|-|TRBJ1-2
TGTGCCAGCAGCTTGTTACAGGGGCGGGATGGCTACACCTTC
CASSLLQGRDGYTF
>TRBV4-2|-|-|TRBJ1-1
TGTGCCAGCAGCCAAGATATAAAGAACACTGAAGCTTTCTTT
CASSQDIKNTEAFF
>TRBV6-2/TRBV6-3|TRBD2|-|TRBJ2-1
TGTGCCAGCAGTGACCAAACTAGCGGGGGGGTCCGGCAGTTCTTC
CASSDQTSGGVRQFF
>TRBV6-4|TRBD1|-|TRBJ2-3
TGTGCCAGCAGTGGAGGACAGGGGGCAGATACGCAGTATTTT
CASSGGQGADTQYF
>TRBV27|-|once|TRBJ2-3
TGTGCCAGCAGTTTATGGCAGGGTAGCACAGATACGCAGTATTTT
CASSLWQGSTDTQYF
>TRBV6-5|-|-|TRBJ1-6
TGTGCCAGCAGTTATGGGGGAGGGGAGGGAAGATCACCCCTCCACTTT
CASSYGGGEGRSPLHF
>TRBV29-1|-|-|TRBJ2-7
TGCAGCGTGTTATATCTGGACAGCTACGAGCAGTACTTC
CSVLYLDSYEQYF
>TRBV4-1|-|-|TRBJ1-1
TGCGCCAGCAGCCTAAGGACAGATCGGACTGAAGCTTTCTTT
CASSLRTDRTEAFF
>TRBV7-8|TRBD2|-|TRBJ2-2
TGTGCCAGCAGCTATCGCTTACTAGCGGGAGGCCCCGGGGAGCTGTTTTTT
CASSYRLLAGGPGELFF
>TRBV6-4|TRBD2|-|TRBJ2-2
TGTGCCAGCAGTGAAGGGACTAGCGGGGGCCACACCGGGGAGCTGTTTTTT
CASSEGTSGGHTGELFF
>TRBV7-8|TRBD2|-|TRBJ2-7
TGTGCCAGCAGCTTAACTAGCGGTCACGAGCAGTACTTC
CASSLTSGHEQYF
>TRBV14|-|-|TRBJ2-1
TGTGCCAGCAGCCAAGGCGGAGGCAATGAGCAGTTCTTC
CASSQGGGNEQFF
>TRBV11-3|-|-|TRBJ2-4
TGTGCCAGCAGCTTAGATTCGCAGAACATTCAGTACTTC
CASSLDSQNIQYF
>TRBV6-2/TRBV6-3|-|once|TRBJ2-7
TGTGCCAGCAGCTCTCTTGGACTGAAAGGTCTTATCTCCAAGAGCTCCTACGAGCAGTACTTC
CASSSLGLKGLISKSSYEQYF